This is a list of T cell receptor beta chains from one sample in a study of T cells in Graves' hyperthyroidism and ophthalmopathy. TCRdb called the multiplex PCR reads again in MiXCR, with one record for every CDR3 protein. This table holds over 700,000 distinct CDR3 sequences, roughly 37% found once. The sequenced sample was blood. These receptors all stem from a man in his late teens or twenties with Graves' hyperthyroidism. Each CDR3 is given with its conserved first and last residue. D genes are given only for firm matches. Part of the rows lack a size; the others show once, few, many or a class for expanded clones.

>TRBJ2-5|NA|TRBV7-3|once
CASSLHGVGETQYF
TGTGCCAGCAGCTTACATGGGGTCGGAGAGACCCAGTACTTC
>TRBJ1-5|NA|TRBV12-3/TRBV12-4|few
CASRTVSQPQHF
TGTGCCAGCAGGACAGTCTCTCAGCCCCAGCATTTT
>TRBJ2-1|TRBD2|TRBV7-9|NA
CASSSGLAYNNEQFF
TGTGCCAGCAGCTCAGGACTAGCGTACAACAATGAGCAGTTCTTC
>TRBJ1-1|TRBD1|TRBV5-1|NA
CASSLEGTGSGMNTEAFF
TGCGCCAGCAGCTTGGAAGGGACAGGGAGTGGGATGAACACTGAAGCTTTCTTT
>TRBJ1-3|NA|TRBV7-9|NA
CASSPSSAGYGNTIYF
TGTGCCAGCAGCCCTAGCAGCGCGGGATATGGAAACACCATATATTTT
>TRBJ2-7|NA|TRBV7-9|few
CASSSRQVEQYF
TGTGCCAGCAGCTCCAGACAGGTCGAGCAGTACTTC
>TRBJ2-5|NA|TRBV29-1|NA
CSVRGQGTQYF
TGCAGCGTTAGGGGACAAGGGACCCAGTACTTC
>TRBJ2-7|NA|TRBV19|many
CASSMGQRLHEQYF
TGTGCCAGTAGTATGGGTCAGCGACTCCACGAGCAGTACTTC
>TRBJ2-7|TRBD2|TRBV20-1|many
CSARDGLAGYEQYF
TGCAGTGCTAGAGATGGGCTAGCGGGCTACGAGCAGTACTTC
>TRBJ2-7|NA|TRBV25-1|many
CASSVTPYEQYF
TGTGCCAGCAGTGTCACTCCCTACGAGCAGTACTTC
>TRBJ2-2|NA|TRBV5-5|NA
CASSLAWVKVGELFF
TGTGCCAGCAGCTTGGCATGGGTAAAAGTCGGGGAGCTGTTTTTT
>TRBJ1-4|NA|TRBV4-3|few
CASSQDRGRKLFF
TGCGCCAGCAGCCAAGATAGGGGGAGGAAGCTGTTTTTT
>TRBJ2-2|NA|TRBV9|many
CASSTGTPANTGELFF
TGTGCCAGCAGCACAGGGACACCAGCGAACACCGGGGAGCTGTTTTTT
>TRBJ1-5|TRBD1|TRBV2|few
CASSPDRDYQPQHF
TGTGCCAGCAGTCCCGACAGGGATTATCAGCCCCAGCATTTT
>TRBJ2-7|TRBD2|TRBV7-8|NA
CASSLGLAGAYYEQYF
TGTGCCAGCAGCTTAGGCTTAGCGGGCGCGTACTACGAGCAGTACTTC
>TRBJ1-6|NA|TRBV20-1|many
CSARDPADNSPLHF
TGCAGTGCTAGAGATCCCGCTGATAATTCACCCCTCCACTTT
>TRBJ1-3|NA|TRBV2|NA
CASSTEKGRNTIYF
TGTGCCAGCAGTACCGAGAAGGGGAGGAACACCATATATTTT
>TRBJ2-7|TRBD2|TRBV2|NA
CAISEGGLASYEQYF
TGTGCCATCAGTGAGGGGGGACTAGCCTCCTACGAGCAGTACTTC
>TRBJ2-7|NA|TRBV10-3|NA
CAISQYGSSYEQYF
TGTGCCATCAGCCAATACGGTAGCTCCTACGAGCAGTACTTC
>TRBJ2-5|TRBD2|TRBV7-8|NA
CASSFAGREETQYF
TGTGCCAGCAGCTTCGCCGGGAGGGAAGAGACCCAGTACTTC
>TRBJ1-1|NA|TRBV20-1|NA
CSASRDGELTEAFF
TGCAGTGCTAGTAGGGACGGGGAACTCACTGAAGCTTTCTTT
>TRBJ2-5|NA|TRBV19|NA
CASSITGILAIETQYF
TGTGCCAGTAGTATCACCGGGATCCTAGCGATAGAGACCCAGTACTTC
>TRBJ1-5|NA|TRBV12-3/TRBV12-4|few
CASSLGAWGGQPQHF
TGTGCCAGCAGTTTAGGGGCGTGGGGGGGCCAGCCCCAGCATTTT
>TRBJ1-5|NA|TRBV10-3|many
CAIRPTGVDQPQHF
TGTGCCATCAGACCGACAGGCGTCGATCAGCCCCAGCATTTT
>TRBJ1-2|NA|TRBV19|NA
CASSMDPGDNYGYTF
TGTGCCAGTAGTATGGACCCGGGGGACAACTATGGCTACACCTTC
>TRBJ2-7|TRBD1|TRBV6-1|NA
CASSERTGAGYEQYF
TGTGCCAGCAGTGAAAGGACAGGGGCAGGCTACGAGCAGTACTTC
>TRBJ1-1|NA|TRBV7-3|few
CASSLSGSPNTEAFF
TGTGCCAGCAGCTTAAGCGGAAGCCCGAACACTGAAGCTTTCTTT
>TRBJ2-5|NA|TRBV29-1|NA
CSVEGEAGETQYF
TGCAGCGTTGAGGGGGAGGCGGGGGAGACCCAGTACTTC
>TRBJ2-2|NA|TRBV7-6|many
CASSSSEAGELFF
TGTGCCAGCAGCTCCTCCGAGGCCGGGGAGCTGTTTTTT
>TRBJ1-1|TRBD1|TRBV29-1|NA
CSVAGGATEAFF
TGCAGCGTTGCAGGGGGGGCCACTGAAGCTTTCTTT
>TRBJ2-7|TRBD1|TRBV29-1|NA
CSVTGGSGEQYF
TGCAGCGTAACAGGGGGCAGCGGGGAGCAGTACTTC
>TRBJ2-5|TRBD2|TRBV20-1|NA
CSARGLAVETQYF
TGCAGTGCTAGGGGCCTAGCGGTGGAGACCCAGTACTTC
>TRBJ2-7|NA|TRBV9|NA
CASSAGHRSNEQYF
TGTGCCAGCAGTGCCGGACACCGATCAAACGAGCAGTACTTC
>TRBJ1-5|NA|TRBV20-1|NA
CSVRRVRNQPQHF
TGCAGTGTGAGAAGAGTTCGCAATCAGCCCCAGCATTTT
>TRBJ1-5|NA|TRBV7-9|many
CASSPGGDQPQHF
TGTGCCAGCAGCCCGGGAGGCGATCAGCCCCAGCATTTT
>TRBJ1-6|NA|TRBV7-8|many
CASSSRDGGNSPLHF
TGTGCCAGCAGCTCTAGGGACGGGGGGAATTCACCCCTCCACTTT
>TRBJ2-5|NA|TRBV2|many
CASKTAEYQETQYF
TGTGCCAGCAAGACAGCGGAGTACCAAGAGACCCAGTACTTC
>TRBJ2-7|TRBD2|TRBV10-3|NA
CASSDCGRAQYYISDEQYF
TGTGCCAGCAGTGACTGCGGGAGGGCCCAGTACTACATTAGCGACGAGCAGTACTTC
>TRBJ1-4|TRBD1|TRBV2|many
CASGKQGLNEKLFF
TGTGCCAGCGGGAAACAGGGGCTAAATGAAAAACTGTTTTTT
>TRBJ2-7|NA|TRBV7-2|NA
CASSNHQGPSYEQYF
TGTGCCAGCAGCAACCATCAGGGCCCCTCCTACGAGCAGTACTTC
>TRBJ2-2|NA|TRBV12-3/TRBV12-4|NA
CASRPLDAGELFF
TGTGCCAGCAGGCCCCTAGATGCCGGGGAGCTGTTTTTT
>TRBJ1-6|TRBD1|TRBV25-1|few
CASSPRTGSNSPLHF
TGTGCCAGCAGTCCTCGGACAGGGAGCAATTCACCCCTCCACTTT
>TRBJ1-1|NA|TRBV9|NA
CASSDTGLNTEAFF
TGTGCCAGCAGCGACACAGGTCTGAACACTGAAGCTTTCTTT
>TRBJ2-2|TRBD1|TRBV5-1|NA
CASSPLGQGNTGELFF
TGCGCCAGCAGCCCACTGGGACAGGGGAACACCGGGGAGCTGTTTTTT
>TRBJ2-7|TRBD1|TRBV6-5|few
CASSAGQGLPYEQYF
TGTGCCAGCAGTGCCGGACAGGGCCTCCCCTACGAGCAGTACTTC
>TRBJ1-6|NA|TRBV4-3|once
CASSQDPANSPLHF
TGCGCCAGCAGCCAAGATCCGGCTAATTCACCCCTCCACTTT
>TRBJ2-7|NA|TRBV10-3|NA
CAISGGRSELYF
TGTGCCATCAGTGGGGGCCGGAGCGAACTGTACTTC
>TRBJ1-5|TRBD1|TRBV10-3|many
CATGTGNNQPQHF
TGTGCCACCGGGACAGGGAACAATCAGCCCCAGCATTTT
>TRBJ2-7|NA|TRBV12-3/TRBV12-4|NA
CASSWWQGKRAYEQYF
TGTGCCAGCAGTTGGTGGCAGGGGAAAAGAGCCTACGAGCAGTACTTC
>TRBJ1-2|NA|TRBV29-1|NA
CSVRPGGDGYTF
TGCAGCGTCCGCCCCGGAGGCGATGGCTACACCTTC
>TRBJ2-7|NA|TRBV20-1|many
CSAPSSSYEQYF
TGCAGTGCTCCCTCCTCTTCCTACGAGCAGTACTTC
>TRBJ2-7|NA|TRBV15|NA
CATLADSYNEQYF
TGTGCCACCCTGGCGGACTCCTACAATGAGCAGTACTTC
>TRBJ1-2|NA|TRBV7-9|many
CASSQGGEWSGGYTF
TGTGCCAGCAGCCAAGGCGGAGAATGGTCGGGGGGCTACACCTTC
>TRBJ2-5|NA|TRBV19|many
CASSNTGPETQYF
TGTGCCAGTAGTAACACAGGGCCAGAGACCCAGTACTTC
>TRBJ1-4|NA|TRBV30|once
CAWSVREKLFF
TGTGCCTGGAGTGTACGTGAAAAACTGTTTTTT
>TRBJ1-1|NA|TRBV7-2|NA
CASSSSRIGAEAFF
TGTGCCAGCAGCTCCTCCAGGATCGGGGCTGAAGCTTTCTTT
>TRBJ1-5|NA|TRBV6-5|NA
CASSYRSQGTNQPQHF
TGTGCCAGCAGTTACCGTTCGCAGGGGACCAATCAGCCCCAGCATTTT
>TRBJ2-5|TRBD2|TRBV2|NA
CASRTSGGAEAKTQYF
TGTGCCAGCCGGACTAGCGGGGGGGCAGAGGCAAAGACCCAGTACTTC
>TRBJ1-4|TRBD1|TRBV5-1|NA
CASRRRDRNEKLFF
TGCGCCAGCAGACGACGGGACAGAAATGAAAAACTGTTTTTT
>TRBJ1-1|NA|TRBV4-1|NA
CASSQASARQNTEAFF
TGCGCCAGCAGCCAAGCCTCGGCCAGGCAGAACACTGAAGCTTTCTTT